This T cell receptor (beta chain) was sequenced during a study of T cells in Graves' hyperthyroidism and ophthalmopathy. Findings and caveats of the study: The majority of expanded thyroid clonotypes above 0.001 also appeared in blood.

The CDR3 runs 16 residues. The junction had 7 bases not matched to a gene; V was cut back by 2 bases and J by 4 bases. Germline V gene sequence: CDR1 MNHNS, CDR2 SASEGT. There were TCR beta CDR3 regions amplified from RNA transcripts. The HTBI set primed first-round TCR CDR3 RT-PCR. TCRdb redid the calling of the multiplex PCR reads with MiXCR, one entry per CDR3 protein. The table records 310,000 or so distinct CDR3 sequences, approximately 15% of them present only once. This clonotype was found once. Its antigen is still unknown. The sequence derives from a woman aged 55-70 years with Graves' ophthalmopathy. The specimen was blood. The rearrangement links TRBV6-1 to TRBJ1-2, with 10 bases matching TRBD1. The CDR3, as DNA: TGTGCCAGCAGTGAACCCCGGACAGGGGGGTCCTATGGCTACACCTTC. This encodes CASSEPRTGGSYGYTF.